This record concerns one TCR beta chain sequence. The sample belongs to a study of T cells expressing NK-cell markers. Study background: Sorted T-cell subsets CD3+CD56+NKG2C+, CD3+CD56+NKG2C- and CD3+CD56-NKG2C+ were TCR beta-sequenced.

TCRdb re-called the 5' RACE reads; one entry per CDR3 protein, DNA not given. This listing includes roughly 280,000 distinct CDR3 sequences. Germline V gene sequence: CDR1 SGHDT, CDR2 YYEEEE. The CDR3 extends over 16 amino acids. The chain links TRBV5-6 to TRBJ2-7; TCRdb calls TRBD1, which cannot be checked without DNA. The specimen was blood T cells: a sorted CD56 or NKG2C T cell subset, CD4+ or CD8+ T cells, or bulk PBMC T cells (not recorded which). The TCR sequence derives from a man between 18 and 35 years old in good health. CDR3: CASRITGGGFNYEQYF.